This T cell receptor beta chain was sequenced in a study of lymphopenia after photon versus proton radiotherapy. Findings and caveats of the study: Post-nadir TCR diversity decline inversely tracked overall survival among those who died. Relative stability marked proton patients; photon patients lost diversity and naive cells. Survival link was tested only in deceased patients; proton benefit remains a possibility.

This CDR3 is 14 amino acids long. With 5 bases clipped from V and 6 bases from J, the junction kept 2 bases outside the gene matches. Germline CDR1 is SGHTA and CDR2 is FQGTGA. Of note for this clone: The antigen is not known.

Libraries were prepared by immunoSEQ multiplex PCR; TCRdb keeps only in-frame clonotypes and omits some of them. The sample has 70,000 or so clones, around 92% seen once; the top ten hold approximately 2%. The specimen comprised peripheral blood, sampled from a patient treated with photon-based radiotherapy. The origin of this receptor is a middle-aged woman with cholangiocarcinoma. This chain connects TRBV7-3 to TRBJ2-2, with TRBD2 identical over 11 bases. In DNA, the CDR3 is TGTGCCAGCAGCAAGGGACTAGCGGCCGGGGAGCTGTTTTTT. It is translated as CASSKGLAAGELFF.